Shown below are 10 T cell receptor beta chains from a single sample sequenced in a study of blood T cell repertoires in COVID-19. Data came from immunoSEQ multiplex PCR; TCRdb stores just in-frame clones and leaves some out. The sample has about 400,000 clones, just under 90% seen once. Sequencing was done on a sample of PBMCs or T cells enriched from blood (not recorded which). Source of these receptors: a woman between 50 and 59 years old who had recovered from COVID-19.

This CDR3 reads CASSLSDRAGEQYF. CDR3 coding DNA: TGTGCCAGCAGTTTATCCGACAGGGCAGGGGAGCAGTACTTC. The chain is built from TRBV28 and TRBJ2-7; 7 bases agree with TRBD1. The CDR3 runs to 14 residues. Germline V gene data show CDR1 as MDHEN and CDR2 as SYDVKM. Losses at the gene ends were 1 base for V and 7 bases for J; bases not matched to a gene: 7.

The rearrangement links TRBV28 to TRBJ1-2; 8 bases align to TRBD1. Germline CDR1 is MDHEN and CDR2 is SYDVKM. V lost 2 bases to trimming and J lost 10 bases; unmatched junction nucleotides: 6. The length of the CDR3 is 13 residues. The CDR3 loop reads CASSLGQGAIYTF. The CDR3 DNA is TGTGCCAGCAGTTTAGGGCAGGGGGCCATCTACACCTTC.

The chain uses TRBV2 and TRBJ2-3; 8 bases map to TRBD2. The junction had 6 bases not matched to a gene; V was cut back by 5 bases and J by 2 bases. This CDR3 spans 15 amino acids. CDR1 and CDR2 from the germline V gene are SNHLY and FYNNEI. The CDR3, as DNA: TGTGCCAGCAGTCCCCGGGGGGGGCCCACAGATACGCAGTATTTT. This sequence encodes CASSPRGGPTDTQYF.

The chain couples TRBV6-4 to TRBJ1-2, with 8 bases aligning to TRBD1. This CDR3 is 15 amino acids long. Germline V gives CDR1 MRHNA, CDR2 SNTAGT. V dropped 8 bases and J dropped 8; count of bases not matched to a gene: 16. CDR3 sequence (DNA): TGTGCCAGCCGATACGACCGCGGGACAGGATACGGCTACACCTTC. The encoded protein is CASRYDRGTGYGYTF.

CDR3 region: CASSYAGEYNEQFF. In DNA form, the CDR3 reads TGTGCCAGCAGTTACGCGGGGGAGTACAATGAGCAGTTCTTC. The V call is TRBV6-5, the J call TRBJ2-1, with 7 positions matching TRBD2. Germline lookup yields CDR1 MNHEY and CDR2 SVGAGI. The CDR3 loop spans 14 amino acids. The J segment lost 4 bases and the V segment lost 2 bases, leaving 2 bases of the junction unmatched.

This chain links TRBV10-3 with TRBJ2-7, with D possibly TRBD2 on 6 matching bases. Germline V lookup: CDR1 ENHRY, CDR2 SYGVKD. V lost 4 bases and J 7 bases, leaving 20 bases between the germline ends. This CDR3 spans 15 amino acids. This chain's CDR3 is CAISVHGSGGEEQYF. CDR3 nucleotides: TGTGCCATCAGTGTTCACGGTTCCGGCGGGGAGGAGCAGTACTTC.

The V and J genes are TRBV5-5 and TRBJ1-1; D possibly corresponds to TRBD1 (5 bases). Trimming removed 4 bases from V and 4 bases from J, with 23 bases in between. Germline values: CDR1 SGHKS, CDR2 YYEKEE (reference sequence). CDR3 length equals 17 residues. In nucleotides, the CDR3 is TGTGCCAGCAGCCCGCGGGGGGAACTCGGGGTGCGCACTGAAGCTTTCTTT. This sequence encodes CASSPRGELGVRTEAFF.

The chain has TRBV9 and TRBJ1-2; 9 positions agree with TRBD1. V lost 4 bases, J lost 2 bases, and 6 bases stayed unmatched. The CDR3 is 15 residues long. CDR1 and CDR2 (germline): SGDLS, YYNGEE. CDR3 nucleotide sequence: TGTGCCAGCAGCCCACTCGGGACAGGGAACTATGGCTACACCTTC. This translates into CASSPLGTGNYGYTF.

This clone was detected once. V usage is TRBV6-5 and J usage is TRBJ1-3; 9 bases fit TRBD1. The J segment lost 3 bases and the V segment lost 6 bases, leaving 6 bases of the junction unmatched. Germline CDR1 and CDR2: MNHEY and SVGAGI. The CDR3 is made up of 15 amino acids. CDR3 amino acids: CASRKQGAFGNTIYF. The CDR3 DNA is TGTGCCAGCAGAAAACAGGGGGCGTTTGGAAACACCATATATTTT.

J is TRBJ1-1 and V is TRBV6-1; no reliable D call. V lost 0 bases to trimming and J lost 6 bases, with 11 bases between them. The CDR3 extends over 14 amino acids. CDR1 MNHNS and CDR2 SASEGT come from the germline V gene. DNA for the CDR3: TGTGCCAGCAGTGAAGCTTACATGGCCGCTGAAGCTTTCTTT. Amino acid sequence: CASSEAYMAAEAFF.